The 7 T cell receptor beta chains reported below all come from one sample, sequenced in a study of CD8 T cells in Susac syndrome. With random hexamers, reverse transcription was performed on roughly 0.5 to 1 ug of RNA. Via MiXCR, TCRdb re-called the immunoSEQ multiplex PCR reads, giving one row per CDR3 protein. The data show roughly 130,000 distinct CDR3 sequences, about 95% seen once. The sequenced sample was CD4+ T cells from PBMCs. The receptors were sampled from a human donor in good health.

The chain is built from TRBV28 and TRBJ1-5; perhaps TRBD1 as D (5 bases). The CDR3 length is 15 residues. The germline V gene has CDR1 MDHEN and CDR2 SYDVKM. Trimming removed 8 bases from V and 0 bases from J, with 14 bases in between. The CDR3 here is CASFGAAYSNQPQHF. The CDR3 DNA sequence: TGTGCCAGCTTCGGGGCAGCTTATAGCAATCAGCCCCAGCATTTT.

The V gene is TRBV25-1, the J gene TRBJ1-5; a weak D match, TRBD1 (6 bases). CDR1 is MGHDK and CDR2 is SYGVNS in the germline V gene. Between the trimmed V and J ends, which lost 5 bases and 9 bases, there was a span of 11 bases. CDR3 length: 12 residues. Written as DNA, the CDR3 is TGTGCCAGCAGTTTCGAGGGGGGGCCCCAGCATTTT. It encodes CASSFEGGPQHF.

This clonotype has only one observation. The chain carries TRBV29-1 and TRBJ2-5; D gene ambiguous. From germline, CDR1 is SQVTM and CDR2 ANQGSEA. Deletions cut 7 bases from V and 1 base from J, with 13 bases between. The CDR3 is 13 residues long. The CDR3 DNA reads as TGCAGCGCCGTCAGGAGTTTCCAAGAGACCCAGTACTTC. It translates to CSAVRSFQETQYF.

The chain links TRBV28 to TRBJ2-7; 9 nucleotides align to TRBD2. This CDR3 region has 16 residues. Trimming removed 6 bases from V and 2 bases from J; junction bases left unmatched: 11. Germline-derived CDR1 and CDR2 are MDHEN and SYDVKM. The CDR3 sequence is CASRPYSGSVTYEQYF. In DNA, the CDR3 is TGTGCCAGCAGGCCCTATAGCGGGAGTGTCACCTACGAGCAGTACTTC.

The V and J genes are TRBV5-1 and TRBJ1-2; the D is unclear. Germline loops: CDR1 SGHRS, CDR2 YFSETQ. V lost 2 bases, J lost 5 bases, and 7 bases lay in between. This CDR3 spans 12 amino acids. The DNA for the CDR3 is TGCGCCAGCAGCTTCGACCGGTATGGCTACACCTTC. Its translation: CASSFDRYGYTF.

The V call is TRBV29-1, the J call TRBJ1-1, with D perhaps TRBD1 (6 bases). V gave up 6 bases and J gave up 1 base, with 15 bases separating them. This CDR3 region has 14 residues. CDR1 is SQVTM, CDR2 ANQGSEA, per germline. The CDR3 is CSVKLTGQNTEAFF. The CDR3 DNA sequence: TGCAGCGTCAAGCTGACGGGACAGAACACTGAAGCTTTCTTT.

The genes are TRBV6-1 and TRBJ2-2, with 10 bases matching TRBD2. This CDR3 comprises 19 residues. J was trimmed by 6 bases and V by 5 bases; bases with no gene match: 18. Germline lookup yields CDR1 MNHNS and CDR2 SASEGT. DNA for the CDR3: TGTGCCAGCAGTCAAACCCTAGCGGGAGTTTTTAAAGGGGCCGGGGAGCTGTTTTTT. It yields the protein CASSQTLAGVFKGAGELFF.